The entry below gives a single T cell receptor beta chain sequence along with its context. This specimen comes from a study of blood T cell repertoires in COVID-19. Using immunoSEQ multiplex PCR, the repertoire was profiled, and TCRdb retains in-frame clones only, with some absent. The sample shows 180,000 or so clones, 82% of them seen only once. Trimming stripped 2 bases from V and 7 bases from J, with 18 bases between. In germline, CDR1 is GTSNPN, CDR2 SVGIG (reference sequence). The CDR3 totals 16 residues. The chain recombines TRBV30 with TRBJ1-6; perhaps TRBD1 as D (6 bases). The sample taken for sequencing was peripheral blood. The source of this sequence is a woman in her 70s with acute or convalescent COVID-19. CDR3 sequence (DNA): TGTGCCTGGAGTTCCCGGGGGGGCTCGGGCAATTCACCCCTCCACTTT. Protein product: CAWSSRGGSGNSPLHF.